These 23 T cell receptor beta chains came from one sample sequenced in a study of regulatory T cells in long-lasting Graves disease (dated by TCRdb to the early 2020s). To prepare the library, multiplex PCR was applied. The instrument was an Illumina HiSeq 4000. CDR3 regions were amplified by Arm-PCR with iRepertoire HTBI primers to construct TCR beta libraries. TCRdb trimmed the raw reads at Q25, called clones with MiXCR and kept productive beta chains. Each CDR3 protein appears once, grouped with its most common genes and DNA. The sample contains 250,000 or so distinct CDR3 sequences, about 20% of them found a single time. The biggest ten clones account for approximately 14% of the sample. The time point label, read with the paper, signifies: newly diagnosed GD, antithyroid drugs for less than 3 months. For both TCR sequencing and RNA sequencing, RNA was extracted from PBMCs in TRIzol. This sample was also put to use in a study of T cells in Graves' hyperthyroidism and ophthalmopathy.

The material was peripheral blood mononuclear cells (PBMCs), obtained at new diagnosis, from a patient treated with antithyroid drugs. The receptors come from a woman in her thirties with Graves disease. Donor details come from another sample of the same person, matched by shared clones.

The genes are TRBV20-1 and TRBJ1-3; tentatively, D is TRBD1 (6 bases). The CDR3 is made up of 15 amino acids. V was shortened by 4 bases and J by 0 bases, with 13 bases between the two germline ends. The V gene's germline CDR1 is DFQATT and CDR2 SNEGSKA (reference sequence). The CDR3 bases are TGCAGTGCTAAGCAGACAGGTCTCTCTGGAAACACCATATATTTT. It specifies CSAKQTGLSGNTIYF.

This clonotype was counted many times. The chain employs TRBV18 and TRBJ1-2; D is uncertain. CDR3 length: 14 residues. Germline V gene data show CDR1 as KGHSH and CDR2 as LQKENI. V was clipped by 3 bases and J by 8 bases, with 16 bases between them. The CDR3 sequence is CASSPQESVYGYTF. The CDR3 DNA reads TGTGCCAGCTCACCCCAGGAGAGTGTGTACGGCTACACCTTC.

In regard to this clonotype: This may be a read error, as it is one base from a much larger clone. J is TRBJ1-1 and V is TRBV6-2 or TRBV6-3; 8 bases match TRBD1. The CDR3 sequence is 14 residues long. Germline V lookup: CDR1 MNHEY, CDR2 SVGEGT. The trim removed 6 bases at V and 4 bases at J, leaving 7 bases unmatched. Written as DNA, the CDR3 is TGTGCCAGCAGCTCAGGGGGCAAGCCCACTGAAGCTTTCTTT. It codes for CASSSGGKPTEAFF.

There are many counts of this clonotype. This chain joins TRBV19 and TRBJ2-1, with TRBD1 matching over 10 bases. Germline-derived CDR1 and CDR2 are LNHDA and SQIVND (reference sequence). The V segment lost 3 bases and the J segment 5 bases; nucleotides outside the gene matches: 4. This CDR3 has 15 residues. The CDR3 loop is CASSILGTGDNEQFF. CDR3 DNA: TGTGCCAGTAGTATTTTGGGGACAGGGGACAATGAGCAGTTCTTC.

The sample holds many counts of this clonotype. The chain links TRBV29-1 to TRBJ1-1; TRBD1 might be the D (5 bases). CDR1 is SQVTM and CDR2 is ANQGSEA in the germline V gene. This CDR3 region has 13 residues. The V end lost 3 bases, the J end lost 1 base, and 9 bases lay between the germline ends. CDR3 residues: CSVERGWNTEAFF. In nucleotides, the CDR3 is TGCAGCGTTGAGCGGGGGTGGAACACTGAAGCTTTCTTT. Complete variable domain (other parts from reference TRBV29-1 and TRBJ1-1): SAVISQKPSRDICQRGTSLTIQCQVDSQVTMMFWYRQQPGQSLTLIATANQGSEATYESGFVIDKFPISRPNLTFSTLTVSNMSPEDSSIYLCSVERGWNTEAFFGQGTRLTVV.

This clonotype has at least ten counts. The chain is built from TRBV10-3 and TRBJ1-6, with a possible D match to TRBD1 (6 bases). CDR3 length: 14 residues. V was pared by 2 bases and J by 5 bases, with 7 bases between. Germline V gene data show CDR1 as ENHRY and CDR2 as SYGVKD. CDR3 DNA: TGTGCCATCAGTGAGGGACAGAATAATTCACCCCTCCACTTT. As protein: CAISEGQNNSPLHF.

This clonotype was detected ten times or more. The gene calls are TRBV6-5 and TRBJ1-1; TRBD1 is a possible D gene (5 bases). Germline V gene data show CDR1 as MNHEY and CDR2 as SVGAGI. Between the trimmed V and J ends, which lost 2 bases and 5 bases, there was a span of 15 bases. The CDR3 extends over 15 amino acids. DNA for the CDR3: TGTGCCAGCAGTTACATAACGGGGGGAAAGACTGAAGCTTTCTTT. It encodes CASSYITGGKTEAFF.

This clonotype was counted many times. This chain uses TRBV10-3 with TRBJ2-1; D not resolved. V was pared by 0 bases and J by 10 bases, with 13 bases between. Germline V gene lookup returns CDR1 ENHRY and CDR2 SYGVKD. CDR3 size: 14 residues. Written as DNA, the CDR3 is TGTGCCATCAGTGAGTCGAAAGTCGTGGGGGAGCAGTTCTTC. It specifies CAISESKVVGEQFF.

This clonotype has a count of ten or more. V and J are TRBV3-1 and TRBJ1-4; D is ambiguous. Germline V CDR1 and CDR2: LGHDT, YNNKEL (reference sequence). V was shortened by 4 bases and J by 0 bases, with 6 bases between the two germline ends. CDR3 length: 14 residues. The CDR3 DNA follows: TGTGCCAGCAGCCCAGATGCAACTAATGAAAAACTGTTTTTT. It encodes CASSPDATNEKLFF. Supplemented by reference TRBV3-1 and TRBJ1-4, the full variable domain reads DTAVSQTPKYLVTQMGNDKSIKCEQNLGHDTMYWYKQDSKKFLKIMFSYNNKELIINETVPNRFSPKSPDKAHLNLHINSLELGDSAVYFCASSPDATNEKLFFGSGTQLSVL.

There are many counts of this clonotype. The rearrangement links TRBV29-1 to TRBJ2-1, with 10 bases aligning to TRBD2. Germline-derived CDR1 and CDR2 are SQVTM and ANQGSEA. CDR3 length: 14 residues. The ends lost 7 bases at V and 0 bases at J; junction bases unmatched: 3. The chain's CDR3 is CSASGGGSYNEQFF. In nucleotides, the CDR3 is TGCAGCGCTAGCGGGGGTGGCTCCTACAATGAGCAGTTCTTC.

The chain uses TRBV11-2 and TRBJ2-7; 10 bases agree with TRBD2. V lost 5 bases and J lost 4; bases outside the gene matches: 17. This CDR3 comprises 18 residues. Germline V lookup: CDR1 SGHAT, CDR2 FQNNGV. CDR3 DNA: TGTGCCAGCAGCAGAGAAGGGGGACTAGCGTCCTTTGAGTACGAGCAGTACTTC. Protein product: CASSREGGLASFEYEQYF.

This clonotype was picked up many times. The chain combines TRBV12-3 or TRBV12-4 with TRBJ2-1, with TRBD2 identical over 9 bases. The CDR3 consists of 18 residues. The V segment lost 6 bases and the J segment 9 bases; nucleotides outside the gene matches: 21. As DNA, the CDR3 is TGTGCCAGCAGCCCCCTCCCCGCGACTAGCGGTGGAGTGCGTGAGCAGTTCTTC. Protein: CASSPLPATSGGVREQFF.

This clonotype was seen at least ten times. V is TRBV6-1 and J is TRBJ1-1; D unresolved. The CDR3 runs 12 residues. V was pared by 1 base and J by 1 base, with 1 base between. Germline CDR1 and CDR2: MNHNS and SASEGT. The CDR3 is CASSEGNTEAFF. The CDR3, as DNA: TGTGCCAGCAGTGAAGGGAACACTGAAGCTTTCTTT.

In this sample, this clonotype turned up a few times. One base away lies a much larger clone, so this may be a sequencing read error. This sequence joins TRBV6-2 or TRBV6-3 and TRBJ2-2; D is uncertain. The germline V and J ends were trimmed by 1 base and 4 bases, with 10 bases remaining between them. Germline CDR1 is MNHEY and CDR2 is SVGEGT. The CDR3 covers 15 residues. CDR3 sequence (DNA): TGTGCCAGCAGTTACTATCCCCGGGTCACCGGGGAGCTGTTTTTT. Encoded protein: CASSYYPRVTGELFF.

The chain employs TRBV15 and TRBJ2-2; the D gene is possibly TRBD2 (7 bases). The CDR3 runs to 17 residues. V was shortened by 4 bases and J by 2 bases, with 17 bases between the two germline ends. The germline V gene has CDR1 LNHNV and CDR2 YYDKDF (reference sequence). Here the CDR3 reads CATSTFKGGANTGELFF. CDR3 in DNA: TGTGCCACCAGCACCTTCAAGGGGGGGGCTAACACCGGGGAGCTGTTTTTT.

This clonotype was detected ten times or more. The chain has TRBV12-3 or TRBV12-4 and TRBJ2-2, with D maybe TRBD1 (6 bases). The CDR3 sequence is 13 residues long. Deletions cut 4 bases from V and 5 bases from J, with 8 bases between. The CDR3 here is CASSSQGTGELFF. The CDR3 region has the DNA TGTGCCAGCAGTTCCCAGGGGACCGGGGAGCTGTTTTTT.

Concerning this clonotype: One base away lies a much larger clone, so this may be a sequencing read error. This is likely a read error, given that the CDR3 carries no conserved phenylalanine or tryptophan at its end. This chain links TRBV7-2 with TRBJ2-5; no clear D. Germline lookup yields CDR1 SGHTA and CDR2 FQGNSA. The CDR3 loop spans 15 amino acids. Trimming shortened V by 6 bases and J by 1 base, and 15 bases separated the two germline ends. The CDR3 region is CASSEANSFQETQYL. The CDR3 DNA follows: TGTGCCAGCAGTGAAGCGAATAGCTTCCAAGAGACCCAGTACCTC.

This clonotype showed up many times. The genes are TRBV6-2 or TRBV6-3 and TRBJ1-1, with 8 nucleotides matching TRBD1. J lost 3 bases, V lost 4 bases, and 13 bases had no gene match. CDR1 is MNHEY, CDR2 SVGEGT, per germline. This CDR3 is built from 17 residues. The CDR3 DNA reads TGTGCCAGCAGTTCCACAGGGGGGCGAGGATTCCACACTGAAGCTTTCTTT. It translates to CASSSTGGRGFHTEAFF.

This clonotype was seen at least ten times. The chain joins TRBV7-2 to TRBJ2-2; TRBD2 agrees at 7 bases. Looked up from germline, CDR1 is SGHTA and CDR2 is FQGNSA. The ends lost 5 bases at V and 8 bases at J; junction bases unmatched: 8. The CDR3 is 14 residues long. The CDR3 nucleotides are TGTGCCAGCAGCCCCGGACTAGGGGCTGGGGAGCTGTTTTTT. Protein product: CASSPGLGAGELFF.

This sequence joins TRBV29-1 and TRBJ2-1; 7 bases map to TRBD2. From germline, CDR1 is SQVTM and CDR2 ANQGSEA. The CDR3 runs to 13 residues. With 4 bases clipped from V and 7 bases from J, the junction kept 7 bases outside the gene matches. The CDR3, as DNA: TGCAGCGTTGGCGGGAGACAAAGGAATGAGCAGTTCTTC. Amino acid sequence: CSVGGRQRNEQFF.

The V call is TRBV7-2, the J call TRBJ2-7, with unresolved D. CDR1 is SGHTA and CDR2 is FQGNSA in the germline V gene. Trimming took 5 bases from V and 3 from J, leaving 17 bases between them. This CDR3 region has 15 residues. Here the CDR3 DNA reads TGTGCCAGCAGCATATACCTCGGACCTAACTACGAGCAGTACTTC. It encodes CASSIYLGPNYEQYF.

This clonotype was seen many times. This chain links TRBV18 with TRBJ1-1; D is undetermined. The CDR3 is 14 amino acids. Per the germline V gene, CDR1 is KGHSH and CDR2 is LQKENI. Trimming took off 0 bases at V and 3 bases at J, with 8 bases between the two ends. DNA of the CDR3: TGTGCCAGCTCACCACCGAGTGGGCACACTGAAGCTTTCTTT. Translated: CASSPPSGHTEAFF.

This chain links TRBV7-8 with TRBJ1-2; D not resolved. The CDR3 has 14 residues. Germline CDR1 is SGHVS and CDR2 is FQNEAQ. The germline V and J ends were trimmed by 4 bases and 7 bases, with 16 bases remaining between them. In nucleotides, the CDR3 is TGTGCCAGCAGCTCTCCCCAAACCTCCGGTGGCTACACCTTC. Amino acids: CASSSPQTSGGYTF.